Each of the 15 T cell receptor beta chains below was sequenced from the same sample in a study of T cell responses to AZD1222 COVID-19 vaccine (dated by TCRdb to the early 2020s). The sample's time point, from its label and the paper: about 28 days (+/-7) after the second vaccine dose. The library was generated by the immunoSEQ multiplex PCR assay. What TCRdb holds here is the immuneACCESS table cut down to in-frame rearrangements. Part of the clones is not present; checked against another copy, under half of the missing clones reflect an unresolved V gene, and the others are unexplained. Within this sample are some 280,000 clones, with approximately 94% of them counted one time only. The biggest ten clones account for 0.55% of the sample. The sample consisted of peripheral blood, taken 28 days after the second AZD1222 dose. All receptors come from an adult who received the AZD1222 COVID-19 vaccine.

V usage is TRBV4-3 and J usage is TRBJ2-1, with D unresolved. The CDR3 consists of 15 residues. V lost 1 base and J lost 0, with 7 bases in between. Per the germline V gene, CDR1 is LGHNA and CDR2 is YSLEER. This CDR3 is CASSQGANSYNEQFF. The CDR3 bases are TGCGCCAGCAGCCAAGGGGCGAACTCCTACAATGAGCAGTTCTTC.

The chain couples TRBV11-1 to TRBJ2-7; D might be TRBD1 or TRBD2, each matching 5 bases. Per the germline V gene, CDR1 is SGHAT and CDR2 is FQDESV (reference sequence). V lost 5 bases and J lost 1, with 15 bases in between. CDR3 length equals 15 residues. CDR3 sequence reads: CASSTRDALSYEQYF. The CDR3 region has the DNA TGTGCCAGCAGCACAAGGGACGCATTGTCCTACGAGCAGTACTTC.

The V call is TRBV3-1 (or the pseudogene TRBV3-2), the J call TRBJ1-2; TRBD1 agrees at 8 bases. The CDR3 consists of 17 residues. V lost 3 bases to trimming and J lost 5 bases; unmatched junction nucleotides: 14. Germline-derived CDR1 and CDR2 are LGHDT and YNNKEL (reference sequence). CDR3 in DNA: TGTGCCAGCAGCCACTTACCTGCCACAGGGGGGGTATATGGCTACACCTTC. Translation: CASSHLPATGGVYGYTF.

The chain is built from TRBV2 and TRBJ2-7, with 9 bases that match TRBD1. This CDR3 is 14 amino acids long. V was pared by 6 bases and J by 1 base, with 4 bases of the junction left unmatched. Germline V gives CDR1 SNHLY, CDR2 FYNNEI. CDR3 sequence: CASRPDRGSYEQYF. The CDR3 nucleotides are TGTGCCAGCAGGCCCGACAGGGGGTCCTACGAGCAGTACTTC.

This chain links TRBV7-3 with TRBJ2-2, with unresolved D. The CDR3 runs to 14 residues. The V end was cut by 6 bases, the J end by 2 bases, with 10 bases between. Germline lookup yields CDR1 SGHTA and CDR2 FQGTGA. The CDR3: CASSLGRNTGELFF. For the CDR3, the DNA is TGTGCCAGCAGTCTCGGCCGTAACACCGGGGAGCTGTTTTTT.

V usage is TRBV18 and J usage is TRBJ1-6; TRBD1 might be the D (5 bases). V was trimmed by 3 bases and J by 8 bases, leaving 17 bases between them. The V gene's germline CDR1 is KGHSH and CDR2 LQKENI. The CDR3 spans 16 residues. CDR3 sequence reads: CASSPPQGTVDSPLHF. CDR3 nucleotides: TGTGCCAGCTCACCGCCCCAGGGTACGGTGGATTCACCCCTCCACTTT.

This chain uses TRBV7-3 with TRBJ2-3; TRBD2 matches 9 bases. The germline V gene encodes CDR1 SGHTA and CDR2 FQGTGA. The CDR3 has 14 amino acids. V trimming: 2 bases; J trimming: 6 bases; junction bases outside the gene matches: 3. This CDR3 reads CASSLSSGVDTQYF. The DNA for the CDR3 is TGTGCCAGCAGCTTATCTAGCGGGGTGGATACGCAGTATTTT.

The genes are TRBV30 and TRBJ1-6; tentative D call: TRBD1 (6 bases). The germline V and J ends were trimmed by 2 bases and 6 bases, with 14 bases remaining between them. In germline, CDR1 is GTSNPN, CDR2 SVGIG (reference sequence). CDR3 length: 15 amino acids. CDR3 protein: CAWSFDRPVNSPLHF. For the CDR3, the DNA is TGTGCCTGGAGTTTTGACAGGCCCGTTAATTCACCCCTCCACTTT. Complete variable domain (other parts from reference TRBV30 and TRBJ1-6): SQTIHQWPATLVQPVGSPLSLECTVEGTSNPNLYWYRQAAGRGLQLLFYSVGIGQISSEVPQNLSASRPQDRQFILSSKKLLLSDSGFYLCAWSFDRPVNSPLHFGNGTRLTVT.

The chain employs TRBV20-1 and TRBJ2-7; D call uncertain. Between the trimmed V and J ends, which lost 6 bases and 1 base, there was a span of 7 bases. The CDR3 totals 11 residues. The V gene's germline CDR1 is DFQATT and CDR2 SNEGSKA (reference sequence). This CDR3 is CSAPHSYEQYF. In DNA form, the CDR3 reads TGCAGTGCCCCGCATTCCTACGAGCAGTACTTC.

This rearrangement joins TRBV3-1 (or the pseudogene TRBV3-2) to TRBJ2-2; weak D call: TRBD1 (6 bases). Germline assignment: CDR1 LGHDT and CDR2 YNNKEL (reference sequence). V was shortened by 6 bases and J by 3 bases, with 11 bases between the two germline ends. There are 14 residues in the CDR3. The CDR3 nucleotides are TGTGCCAGCAGTCCCAGGGGTGACACCGGGGAGCTGTTTTTT. This encodes CASSPRGDTGELFF.

The chain has TRBV27 and TRBJ1-4; D unclear. The length of the CDR3 is 15 residues. Germline values: CDR1 MNHEY, CDR2 SMNVEV (reference sequence). Deletions cut 4 bases from V and 4 bases from J, with 13 bases between. In nucleotides, the CDR3 is TGTGCCAGCAGTTCAAGTTGGGTCCTTAATGAAAAACTGTTTTTT. Translating gives CASSSSWVLNEKLFF.

This sequence joins TRBV5-6 and TRBJ1-6; D not certain. Trimming removed 2 bases from V and 7 bases from J, with 7 bases in between. The CDR3 is 13 amino acids. Germline V gene data show CDR1 as SGHDT and CDR2 as YYEEEE. CDR3 nucleotide sequence: TGTGCCAGCAGCTTAAACAAGAATTCACCCCTCCACTTT. As protein: CASSLNKNSPLHF. Complete variable domain (other parts from reference TRBV5-6 and TRBJ1-6): DAGVTQSPTHLIKTRGQQVTLRCSPKSGHDTVSWYQQALGQGPQFIFQYYEEEERQRGNFPDRFSGHQFPNYSSELNVNALLLGDSALYLCASSLNKNSPLHFGNGTRLTVT.

A word on this clone: Different DNA sequences within this sample yield the same CDR3. The rearrangement joins TRBV28 to TRBJ2-3; TRBD2 is a possible D gene (6 bases). Looked up from germline, CDR1 is MDHEN and CDR2 is SYDVKM. Trimming shortened V by 3 bases and J by 0 bases, and 10 bases separated the two germline ends. The CDR3 contains 15 residues. CDR3 DNA sequence: TGTGCCAGCAGTTTGCGGGGCCCTAGCACAGATACGCAGTATTTT. It encodes CASSLRGPSTDTQYF. Looking up the rest from reference TRBV28 and TRBJ2-3 gives the full variable domain: DVKVTQSSRYLVKRTGEKVFLECVQDMDHENMFWYRQDPGLGLRLIYFSYDVKMKEKGDIPEGYSVSREKKERFSLILESASTNQTSMYLCASSLRGPSTDTQYFGPGTRLTVL.

The gene calls are TRBV7-8 and TRBJ1-1; D is uncertain. V was trimmed by 1 base and J by 1 base, leaving 4 bases between them. CDR1 is SGHVS and CDR2 is FQNEAQ in the germline V gene. The CDR3 has 13 residues. The CDR3 DNA sequence: TGTGCCAGCAGCTTAGTGGAGAACACTGAAGCTTTCTTT. It codes for CASSLVENTEAFF.

DNA for the CDR3: TGTGCCATCAGTGAGTCGGGACCAGGGTCGTCTAACTATGGCTACACCTTC. This gives the protein CAISESGPGSSNYGYTF. The chain recombines TRBV10-3 with TRBJ1-2; the D gene is possibly TRBD1 (5 bases). This CDR3 is built from 17 residues. With 0 bases removed from V and 0 bases from J, the gap between germline ends came to 14 bases. Germline lookup yields CDR1 ENHRY and CDR2 SYGVKD.